This T cell receptor (beta chain) was recovered during a study of shared clonotypes between healthy human individuals (TCRdb year 2020). Broadly, across the study: A few men and a couple of women, aged 18 to 49 years, made up the cohort. Per donor, three plates each were used for CD4 naive and CD4 memory, two for CD8 naive, and one for CD8 memory. Blood TCR repertoires of about 5 healthy adults were deeply sequenced to estimate repertoire size and the extent of clonotype sharing between individuals. To increase sequencing depth and limit assay-specific biases, different laboratories used diverse techniques to prepare libraries and sequence TCR repertoires. Between about 0.8 and 9 billion PBMCs per donor were obtained by leukapheresis.

General findings and caveats noted by the study authors: The small number of donors limited the genetic and exposure-history diversity represented. Incomplete sequencing was indicated by rarefaction of sorted-subset datasets, despite the large sequencing depth. Clonotypes shared by all four sorted-subset donors showed higher generation probabilities than non-shared clonotypes. Naive subsets generally had larger estimated clonotype richness than memory subsets did. When several donors were compared, the shared fraction of clonotypes was 5% to 6.5% for naive CD4, around 3.6% for naive CD8, 2.3% for memory CD4, and around 0.4% for memory CD8. Only blood was sampled, and tissue TCR repertoires likely differ from those in blood. Pairwise subsampling led to the expectation that sequencing depth would affect the degree of clonotype sharing among donors.

The donors were healthy, HIV-negative adults who had no recently reported acute infections or vaccinations. All donors were Caucasian adults living in Nashville, Tennessee, USA. CD8 memory samples combined magnetically selected CD45RO+ cells with CCR7-negative CD45RA+ effector memory (TemRA) cells. After blood collection by leukapheresis, PBMCs were isolated using Ficoll-Histopaque density gradient centrifugation and then cryopreserved in the vapor phase of liquid nitrogen. Analytical flow cytometry was used to check the purity and quantity of every magnetically sorted T cell population. Each sorted fraction had its genomic DNA isolated and then quantified by UV absorbance on a Nanodrop 2000c. The germline V gene (reference sequence) sets CDR1 to LNHDA and CDR2 to SQIVND. The junction carries 19 bases between V and J, which are trimmed by 4 bases and 9 bases respectively. From the cysteine up to the phenylalanine, the CDR3 has a length of 15 residues. Kept here is only the CDR3 DNA, which spans 45 bases and is read in frame from base 1.

Using the deep immunoSEQ assay, TCR CDR3 regions were amplified from genomic DNA by multiplex PCR. For each cell subset, the extracted genomic DNA was distributed evenly across all wells of several immunoSEQ 96-well plates, and each plate served as one replicate. For sorted subsets, around 0.2 ug of genomic DNA, equivalent to around 29,000 T cell genomes, went into each replicate PCR. Purified libraries were quantified with a Qubit 3.0 fluorometer, sized on a Bioanalyzer 2100, and re-quantified with the KAPA Library Quantification kit. Every immunoSEQ 96-well plate was sequenced on a separate single-read 150-cycle Illumina NextSeq 550 flow cell. As for the original processing: Because the immunoSEQ output held only junctional sequences and lacked quality scores, the filtering could not match the filtering applied to full-length reads. Sequences were annotated with PyIR, a Python wrapper for IgBLAST v1.9, using IMGT germline references to assign V/J genes and CDR3. Reads were removed for weak V/J assignments (E-value above 1e-6), missing CDR3, stop codons, out-of-frame junctions, or ambiguous translated residues. A V3J clonotype was defined by an identical inferred V gene, J gene, and CDR3 amino acid sequence. To compute the percentage overlap between repertoires, the number of shared unique clonotypes was divided by the size of the smaller repertoire. Repertoire richness was assessed with RTK rarefaction, the Chao1 estimator, and Recon v2.1 estimates of unobserved clonotypes. Generation probabilities were computed with OLGA for all TCRbeta clonotypes obtained by the gDNA method from a handful of donors. TCRdb provides this immuneACCESS table in a form limited to in-frame rearrangements. Some clones are lacking; in checked studies, under half of them reflect an unresolved V gene, and why the rest are absent is not known. The V and J calls and clone size are taken from that table; D and trimming were inferred from the DNA. This sample holds about 380,000 clones; 96% were observed only once. The top ten clones comprise less than 0.35% of the sample.

This clone was recorded only once. The target of this receptor is not known. The record has no base qualities; no much larger clone is one base away. The chain employs TRBV19 and TRBJ2-1; TRBD2 is a weak D gene call, 6 bases matching. The sequence was obtained from a man in his thirties or forties in good health. Sequencing used memory CD8+ T cells sorted from blood. Reading the label with the study, this specimen's cell subset or site is: CD45RO+ cells pooled with CCR7-negative TemRA cells. CDR3 protein: CASSTLRDFLGEQFF. The sequenced DNA is TGTGCCAGTAGTACCCTCCGGGACTTCCTCGGTGAGCAGTTCTTC.